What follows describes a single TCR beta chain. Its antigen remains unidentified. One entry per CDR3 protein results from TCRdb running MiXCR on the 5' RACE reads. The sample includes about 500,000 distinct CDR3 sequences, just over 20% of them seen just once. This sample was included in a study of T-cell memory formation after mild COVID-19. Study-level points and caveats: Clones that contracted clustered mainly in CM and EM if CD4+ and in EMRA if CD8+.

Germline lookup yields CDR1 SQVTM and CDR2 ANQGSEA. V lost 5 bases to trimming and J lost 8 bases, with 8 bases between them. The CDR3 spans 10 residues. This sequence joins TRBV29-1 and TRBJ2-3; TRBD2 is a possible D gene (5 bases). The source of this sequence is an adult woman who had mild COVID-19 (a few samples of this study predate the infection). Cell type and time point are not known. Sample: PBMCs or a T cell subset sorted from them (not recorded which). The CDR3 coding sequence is TGCAGCGTTAGGGAGTTTACGCAGTATTTT. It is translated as CSVREFTQYF.